This TCR beta chain was sequenced during a study of blood T cell repertoires in COVID-19. Repertoires were generated with immunoSEQ multiplex PCR, while TCRdb's copy carries only in-frame clones and drops some. The sample yields hundreds of thousands of clones, approximately 81% seen once. The V gene end was trimmed by 0 bases and the J gene end by 9 bases; junction bases not matched to a gene: 3. There are 15 residues in the CDR3. Germline lookup yields CDR1 LNHNV and CDR2 YYDKDF (reference sequence). This TCR came from a woman aged 80 or over with active or convalescent COVID-19. Material: peripheral blood. The chain has TRBV15 and TRBJ2-4; 12 bases agree with TRBD2. This CDR3 reads CATSRDGLAGTIQYF. Written as DNA, the CDR3 is TGTGCCACCAGCAGAGATGGACTAGCGGGAACCATTCAGTACTTC. The variable domain in full, with the rest retrieved from reference TRBV15 and TRBJ2-4, is DAMVIQNPRYQVTQFGKPVTLSCSQTLNHNVMYWYQQKSSQAPKLLFHYYDKDFNNEADTPDNFQSRRPNTSFCFLDIRSPGLGDTAMYLCATSRDGLAGTIQYFGAGTRLSVL.